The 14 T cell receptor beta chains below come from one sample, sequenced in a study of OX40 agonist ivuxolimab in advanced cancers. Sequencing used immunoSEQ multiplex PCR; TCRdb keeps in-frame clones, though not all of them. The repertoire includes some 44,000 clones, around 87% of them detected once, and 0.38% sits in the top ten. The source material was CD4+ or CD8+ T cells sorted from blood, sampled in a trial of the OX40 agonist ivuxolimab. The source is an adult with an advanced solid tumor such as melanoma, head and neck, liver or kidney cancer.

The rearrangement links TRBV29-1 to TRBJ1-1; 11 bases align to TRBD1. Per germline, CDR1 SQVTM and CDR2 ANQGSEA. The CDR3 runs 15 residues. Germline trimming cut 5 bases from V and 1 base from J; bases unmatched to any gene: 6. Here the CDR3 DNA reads TGCAGCGTTCGAGGGACAGGGGGTTCGAACACTGAAGCTTTCTTT. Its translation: CSVRGTGGSNTEAFF. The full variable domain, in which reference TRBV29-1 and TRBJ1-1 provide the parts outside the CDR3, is SAVISQKPSRDICQRGTSLTIQCQVDSQVTMMFWYRQQPGQSLTLIATANQGSEATYESGFVIDKFPISRPNLTFSTLTVSNMSPEDSSIYLCSVRGTGGSNTEAFFGQGTRLTVV.

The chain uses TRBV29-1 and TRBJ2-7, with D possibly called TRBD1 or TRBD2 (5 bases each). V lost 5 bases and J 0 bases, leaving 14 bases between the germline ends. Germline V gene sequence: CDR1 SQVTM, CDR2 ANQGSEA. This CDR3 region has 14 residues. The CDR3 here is CSVHRDATSYEQYF. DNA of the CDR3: TGCAGCGTTCACCGGGACGCAACCTCCTACGAGCAGTACTTC.

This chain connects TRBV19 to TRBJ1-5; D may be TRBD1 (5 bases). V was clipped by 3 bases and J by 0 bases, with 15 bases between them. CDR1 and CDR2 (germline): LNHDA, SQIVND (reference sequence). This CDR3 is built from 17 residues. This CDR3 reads CASSIFGAGHSNQPQHF. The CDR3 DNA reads TGTGCCAGTAGTATCTTTGGGGCGGGTCATAGCAATCAGCCCCAGCATTTT.

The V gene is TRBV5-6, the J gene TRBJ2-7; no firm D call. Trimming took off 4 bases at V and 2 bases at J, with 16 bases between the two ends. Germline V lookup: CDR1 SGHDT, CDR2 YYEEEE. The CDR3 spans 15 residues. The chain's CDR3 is CASSPLVLAAYEQYF. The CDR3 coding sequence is TGTGCCAGCAGCCCCCTAGTCTTGGCAGCCTACGAGCAGTACTTC.

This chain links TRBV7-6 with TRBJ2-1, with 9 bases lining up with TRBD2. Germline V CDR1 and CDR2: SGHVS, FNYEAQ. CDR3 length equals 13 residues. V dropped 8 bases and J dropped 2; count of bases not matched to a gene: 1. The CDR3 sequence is CASQRGAYNEQFF. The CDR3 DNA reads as TGTGCCAGCCAGCGGGGGGCCTACAATGAGCAGTTCTTC.

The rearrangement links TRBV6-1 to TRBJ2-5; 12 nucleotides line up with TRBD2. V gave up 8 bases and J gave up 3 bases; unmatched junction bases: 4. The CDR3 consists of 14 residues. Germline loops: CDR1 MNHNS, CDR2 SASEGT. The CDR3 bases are TGTGCCAGCGGGCGACTAGCGGGGGAAGAGACCCAGTACTTC. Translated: CASGRLAGEETQYF.

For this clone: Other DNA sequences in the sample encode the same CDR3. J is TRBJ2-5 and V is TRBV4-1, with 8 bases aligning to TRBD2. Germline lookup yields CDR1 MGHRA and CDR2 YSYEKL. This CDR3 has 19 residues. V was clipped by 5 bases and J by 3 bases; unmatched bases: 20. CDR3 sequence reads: CASSDPEAFLAGIKETQYF. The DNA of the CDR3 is TGCGCCAGCAGCGACCCCGAGGCCTTTCTAGCGGGCATTAAAGAGACCCAGTACTTC.

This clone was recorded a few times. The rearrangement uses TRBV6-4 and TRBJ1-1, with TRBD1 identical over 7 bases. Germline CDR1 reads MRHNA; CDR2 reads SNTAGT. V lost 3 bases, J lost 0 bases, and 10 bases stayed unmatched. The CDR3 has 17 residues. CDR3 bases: TGTGCCAGCAGTGATTCACCCTTGACAGGGCTGAACACTGAAGCTTTCTTT. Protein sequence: CASSDSPLTGLNTEAFF.

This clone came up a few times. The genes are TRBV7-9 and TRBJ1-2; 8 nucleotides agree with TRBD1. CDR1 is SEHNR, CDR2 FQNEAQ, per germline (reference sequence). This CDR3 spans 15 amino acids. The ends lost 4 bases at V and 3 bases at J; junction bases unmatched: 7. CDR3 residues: CASSSSRGQDYGYTF. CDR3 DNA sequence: TGTGCCAGCAGCTCCAGCCGGGGACAGGACTATGGCTACACCTTC.

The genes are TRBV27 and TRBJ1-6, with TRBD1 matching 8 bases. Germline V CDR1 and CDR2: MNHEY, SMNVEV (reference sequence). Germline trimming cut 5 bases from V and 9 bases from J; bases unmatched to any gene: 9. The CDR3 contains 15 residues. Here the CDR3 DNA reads TGTGCCAGCAGTCCACGGACAGGGTTGTCTTCACCCCTCCACTTT. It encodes CASSPRTGLSSPLHF.

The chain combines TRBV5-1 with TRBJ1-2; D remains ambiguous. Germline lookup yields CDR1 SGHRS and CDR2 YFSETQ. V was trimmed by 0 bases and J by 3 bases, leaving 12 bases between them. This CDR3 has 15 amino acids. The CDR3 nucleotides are TGCGCCAGCAGCTTGGCCGCAGCGTCGCACTATGGCTACACCTTC. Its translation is CASSLAAASHYGYTF.

The CDR3 DNA reads TGTGCCAGCAGTTTAGAGGGTTACGAGCAGTACTTC. This gives the protein CASSLEGYEQYF. The chain carries TRBV28 and TRBJ2-7, with D tentatively TRBD2 (5 bases). V was pared by 2 bases and J by 4 bases, with 6 bases between. This CDR3 contains 12 residues. Per the germline V gene, CDR1 is MDHEN and CDR2 is SYDVKM. The variable domain in full, with the rest retrieved from reference TRBV28 and TRBJ2-7, is DVKVTQSSRYLVKRTGEKVFLECVQDMDHENMFWYRQDPGLGLRLIYFSYDVKMKEKGDIPEGYSVSREKKERFSLILESASTNQTSMYLCASSLEGYEQYFGPGTRLTVT.

The CDR3 is CASSLAGYRTDTQYF. The CDR3 DNA is TGCGCCAGCAGCTTGGCGGGATACCGCACAGATACGCAGTATTTT. The chain is built from TRBV5-1 and TRBJ2-3, with D maybe TRBD2 (5 bases). Germline V gene sequence: CDR1 SGHRS, CDR2 YFSETQ. This CDR3 comprises 15 residues. The V end was cut by 0 bases, the J end by 1 base, with 9 bases between. The whole variable domain, remainder taken from reference TRBV5-1 and TRBJ2-3, is KAGVTQTPRYLIKTRGQQVTLSCSPISGHRSVSWYQQTPGQGLQFLFEYFSETQRNKGNFPGRFSGRQFSNSRSEMNVSTLELGDSALYLCASSLAGYRTDTQYFGPGTRLTVL.

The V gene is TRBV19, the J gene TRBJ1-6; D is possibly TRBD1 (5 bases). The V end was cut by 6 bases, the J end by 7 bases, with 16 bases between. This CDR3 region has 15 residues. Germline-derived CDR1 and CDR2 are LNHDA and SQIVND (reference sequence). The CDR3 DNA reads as TGTGCCAGTAGCAGGGAGGGGAAACTAAATTCACCCCTCCACTTT. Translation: CASSREGKLNSPLHF.